One sample yielded the 19 T cell receptor beta chains listed below, sequenced in a study of shared clonotypes between healthy human individuals. CD45RO-negative CD8 cells positively selected for CCR7 made up the naive population, which excluded terminally differentiated effector memory CD45RA+ cells. The protocol was immunoSEQ multiplex PCR, while the TCRdb copy is restricted to in-frame clones and leaves out a portion. Here the sample spans approximately 600,000 clones, about 95% being singletons. Sequenced: naive CD8+ T cells sorted from blood. Receptors originate from a woman aged 30 to 39 in good health.

The gene calls are TRBV2 and TRBJ2-7; the match to TRBD1 covers 11 bases. This CDR3 is built from 14 residues. Losses at the gene ends were 6 bases for V and 4 bases for J; bases not matched to a gene: 5. Per germline, CDR1 SNHLY and CDR2 FYNNEI. CDR3 amino acids: CASRTGTGGYEQYF. The CDR3 DNA is TGTGCCAGCAGGACCGGGACAGGGGGTTACGAGCAGTACTTC.

Worth noting for this clone: Other DNA sequences in the sample encode the same CDR3. This rearrangement joins TRBV5-6 to TRBJ2-7, with D possibly matching TRBD1 (6 bases). CDR3 length: 12 amino acids. The V and J ends lost 4 bases and 4 bases respectively, with 9 bases between them. Looked up from germline, CDR1 is SGHDT and CDR2 is YYEEEE. The CDR3 is CASSGGGYEQYF. The CDR3 bases are TGTGCCAGCAGCGGGGGCGGTTACGAGCAGTACTTC.

The rearrangement links TRBV21-1 to TRBJ2-3; TRBD2, as called in the table, went unchecked against the DNA. TRBV21-1 is classified as a pseudogene. CDR3 length: 14 residues. As DNA, the CDR3 is TGTGCCAGCCCCAGTGGTAGCGGCACAGATACGCAGTATTTT. Translation gives CASPSGSGTDTQYF.

The rearrangement uses TRBV5-5 and TRBJ2-7; TRBD1 agrees at 7 bases. The CDR3 is 12 amino acids. In germline, CDR1 is SGHKS, CDR2 YYEKEE (reference sequence). V shed 4 bases and J 5 bases; nucleotides not matched to a gene: 3. The CDR3 sequence: CASSIQGNEQYF. CDR3 nucleotides: TGTGCCAGCAGCATACAGGGGAACGAGCAGTACTTC.

This clone was seen only once. The chain is built from TRBV28 and TRBJ1-1, with 8 bases matching TRBD1. The CDR3 spans 12 residues. CDR1 and CDR2 (germline): MDHEN, SYDVKM. After removal of 6 bases from V and 5 bases from J, the junction contained 2 bases not matched to a gene. In DNA, the CDR3 is TGTGCCAGCAGGGACAGGGAGACTGAAGCTTTCTTT. Amino acids: CASRDRETEAFF.

The chain combines TRBV29-1 with TRBJ2-2; D is uncertain. The V gene lost 3 bases and the J gene lost 0 bases, with 8 bases spanning the gap. The CDR3 has 14 amino acids. From germline, CDR1 is SQVTM and CDR2 ANQGSEA. CDR3: CSVEAQTNTGELFF. CDR3 in DNA: TGCAGCGTTGAGGCCCAGACGAACACCGGGGAGCTGTTTTTT.

The chain has TRBV6-5 and TRBJ2-7; 7 bases map to TRBD1. Germline lookup yields CDR1 MNHEY and CDR2 SVGAGI. J lost 5 bases, V lost 6 bases, and 10 bases had no gene match. The CDR3 is 14 residues long. As DNA, the CDR3 is TGTGCCAGCAGACGCCGACAGGGTACCCACGAGCAGTACTTC. As protein: CASRRRQGTHEQYF.

For the CDR3, the DNA is TGTGCCAGCAGCTTGACTAGCGGGGGCACAGATACGCAGTATTTT. It codes for CASSLTSGGTDTQYF. The chain recombines TRBV7-9 with TRBJ2-3; 11 bases agree with TRBD2. The CDR3 is 15 residues long. Germline V gene data show CDR1 as SEHNR and CDR2 as FQNEAQ (reference sequence). After removal of 3 bases from V and 1 base from J, the junction contained 0 bases not matched to a gene.

To note about this clone: Other DNA variants within this sample encode the same CDR3. The chain uses TRBV7-9 and TRBJ2-7, with D possibly TRBD1 on 5 matching bases. Trimming pared 3 bases from V and 4 bases from J, leaving 7 bases between. CDR3 length: 12 amino acids. Germline CDR1 and CDR2: SEHNR and FQNEAQ (reference sequence). In DNA form, the CDR3 reads TGTGCCAGCAGCTTCTCAGGGTACGAGCAGTACTTC. Translating it yields CASSFSGYEQYF.

J is TRBJ2-5 and V is TRBV27, with 14 bases lining up with TRBD2. The CDR3 totals 18 residues. The V segment lost 5 bases and the J segment 5 bases; nucleotides outside the gene matches: 13. The germline CDR1 and CDR2 sequences are MNHEY and SMNVEV (reference sequence). The CDR3 protein is CASSLRLAGGPNEETQYF. For the CDR3, the DNA is TGTGCCAGCAGTCTCCGACTAGCGGGAGGGCCCAATGAGGAGACCCAGTACTTC.

The V and J genes are TRBV27 and TRBJ1-6, with D possibly being TRBD1 (6 bases). In germline, CDR1 is MNHEY, CDR2 SMNVEV (reference sequence). V was clipped by 5 bases and J by 9 bases, with 14 bases between them. The CDR3 spans 14 residues. As DNA, the CDR3 is TGTGCCAGCAGTGTAGGGGGGAAAATTTCACCCCTCCACTTT. It codes for CASSVGGKISPLHF.

The rearrangement joins TRBV7-6 to TRBJ1-1; maybe TRBD1 (6 bases). Germline V lookup: CDR1 SGHVS, CDR2 FNYEAQ. The CDR3 totals 14 residues. The germline V and J ends were trimmed by 5 bases and 3 bases, with 13 bases remaining between them. The CDR3 spells CASSADRSYTEAFF. CDR3 nucleotides: TGTGCCAGCAGCGCCGACAGGTCATACACTGAAGCTTTCTTT.

This clone is a singleton in its sample. This chain uses TRBV6-1 with TRBJ1-1; D is uncertain. Germline V gene sequence: CDR1 MNHNS, CDR2 SASEGT. This CDR3 has 14 residues. Trimming shortened V by 1 base and J by 5 bases, and 11 bases separated the two germline ends. The CDR3 loop is CASSEGIGNTEAFF. Here the CDR3 DNA reads TGTGCCAGCAGTGAAGGGATTGGGAATACTGAAGCTTTCTTT.

This clone was detected only once. V is TRBV27 and J is TRBJ2-7, with 9 positions matching TRBD1. Trimming removed 0 bases from V and 5 bases from J; junction bases left unmatched: 8. Looked up from germline, CDR1 is MNHEY and CDR2 is SMNVEV (reference sequence). The CDR3 consists of 16 residues. CDR3 amino acids: CASSLSPGTGFHEQYF. The CDR3, as DNA: TGTGCCAGCAGTTTATCTCCCGGGACAGGGTTCCACGAGCAGTACTTC.

The chain recombines TRBV19 with TRBJ2-2; 13 nucleotides align to TRBD2. The CDR3 extends over 17 amino acids. V was pared by 6 bases and J by 5 bases, with 9 bases of the junction left unmatched. The V gene's germline CDR1 is LNHDA and CDR2 SQIVND (reference sequence). In DNA, the CDR3 is TGTGCCAGTAGATATCGGGGGACTAGCGGGGTGACCGGGGAGCTGTTTTTT. It translates to CASRYRGTSGVTGELFF.

V and J are TRBV11-2 and TRBJ2-7, with 10 bases fitting TRBD2. The V gene's germline CDR1 is SGHAT and CDR2 FQNNGV. The CDR3 is made up of 13 amino acids. V trimming: 7 bases; J trimming: 3 bases; junction bases outside the gene matches: 3. This CDR3 is CASTLAGDYEQYF. CDR3 nucleotides: TGTGCCAGCACCCTAGCGGGAGACTACGAGCAGTACTTC. Combining the CDR3 with reference TRBV11-2 and TRBJ2-7 gives the whole variable domain EAGVAQSPRYKIIEKRQSVAFWCNPISGHATLYWYQQILGQGPKLLIQFQNNGVVDDSQLPKDRFSAERLKGVDSTLKIQPAKLEDSAVYLCASTLAGDYEQYFGPGTRLTVT.

The chain joins TRBV27 to TRBJ2-7; the D gene could be TRBD1 or TRBD2 (5 bases each). Germline V gives CDR1 MNHEY, CDR2 SMNVEV (reference sequence). The length of the CDR3 is 14 residues. V was shortened by 2 bases and J by 4 bases, with 12 bases between the two germline ends. The CDR3 nucleotides read TGTGCCAGCAGTTTACAGGGAGTCAGGTACGAGCAGTACTTC. It yields the protein CASSLQGVRYEQYF.

The chain combines TRBV7-7 with TRBJ2-3, with D perhaps matching TRBD1 (6 bases). V was cut by 1 base and J by 2 bases, with 10 bases left in between. The germline CDR1 and CDR2 sequences are SSHAT and FNYEAQ (reference sequence). The CDR3 length is 15 residues. The CDR3 protein is CASSLGGQITDTQYF. Written as DNA, the CDR3 is TGTGCCAGCAGCTTAGGTGGACAGATCACAGATACGCAGTATTTT.

The rearrangement joins TRBV28 to TRBJ1-1; possible D gene TRBD1, 5 bases. The CDR3 extends over 18 amino acids. The V gene's germline CDR1 is MDHEN and CDR2 SYDVKM. V lost 3 bases to trimming and J lost 1 base, with 21 bases between them. The CDR3 is CASSFIAGTKWGNTEAFF. CDR3 DNA: TGTGCCAGCAGTTTTATTGCAGGGACGAAATGGGGGAACACTGAAGCTTTCTTT. Variable domain in full (rest from reference TRBV28 and TRBJ1-1): DVKVTQSSRYLVKRTGEKVFLECVQDMDHENMFWYRQDPGLGLRLIYFSYDVKMKEKGDIPEGYSVSREKKERFSLILESASTNQTSMYLCASSFIAGTKWGNTEAFFGQGTRLTVV.